This TCR beta chain was sequenced during a study of T cell responses to AZD1222 COVID-19 vaccine. The CDR3 length is 16 residues. Germline CDR1 reads KGHSH; CDR2 reads LQKENI. V was pared by 1 base and J by 2 bases, with 7 bases of the junction left unmatched. In regard to this clone: Its antigen remains unidentified.

Regarding the study as a whole: Only a handful of individuals given AZD1222 were seropositive at baseline.

Libraries were prepared by immunoSEQ multiplex PCR; TCRdb keeps only in-frame clonotypes and omits some of them. The sample lists some 120,000 clones, more than 65% occurring once. The chain carries TRBV18 and TRBJ1-2; 7 nucleotides line up with TRBD1. The TCR comes from an adult who received the AZD1222 COVID-19 vaccine. The source material was peripheral blood, sampled 28 days after the second AZD1222 dose. CDR3 in DNA: TGTGCCAGCTCACCACAGACAGGGAGTGGGAACTATGGCTACACCTTC. Its translation is CASSPQTGSGNYGYTF.